This T cell receptor (beta chain) is drawn from a study of T cell repertoires in cytomegalovirus infection. About the study: Matching HLA type and CMV infection were both indicated by public TCR beta signatures.

Regarding the study as a whole: Dominant in the ex vivo response were TCR beta clonotypes restricted by HLA-C and specific for CMV. People with CMV and the relevant HLA were identified by cumulative public TCR beta family frequency.

In regard to this clonotype: The antigen remains undetermined.

TCRdb re-called the reads with MiXCR, one entry per CDR3 protein. The sample shows about 680,000 distinct CDR3 sequences, roughly a quarter of them seen only once. CDR1 and CDR2 (germline): SNHLY, FYNNEI. Trimming removed 2 bases at V and 0 bases at J, with 17 bases between. The CDR3 is 18 amino acids. The chain joins TRBV2 to TRBJ1-5, with D uncertain. The clonotype was recovered from a human donor in good health (CMV status not recorded). Some clones in this sample may be carry-over from other donors' samples. The sample consisted of CD8+ T cells from PBMCs. CDR3 nucleotides: TGTGCCAGCAGTGAACCCCACAGCCTTCCTGATAGCAATCAGCCCCAGCATTTT. Protein product: CASSEPHSLPDSNQPQHF.